This T cell receptor (beta chain) is drawn from a study of cytomegalovirus exposure and HLA in healthy donors. Both 60 Vbeta primers and 13 Jbeta primers went into the PCR. Produced via immunoSEQ multiplex PCR; TCRdb's table is partial and in-frame only. The sample has approximately 210,000 clones; roughly 86% are singletons. Trimming took off 4 bases at V and 5 bases at J, with 10 bases between the two ends. This CDR3 comprises 12 residues. CDR1 is SGHDT and CDR2 is YYEEEE in the germline V gene. Broader study findings: When analyzed later, a missense DCLRE1C variant was found to be linked to TCR beta V- and J-gene trimming.

For this clone: What it recognizes is unknown.

Sequenced material: PBMCs. The TCR comes from a woman aged 18-29 years in good health and CMV-seronegative. The chain combines TRBV5-6 with TRBJ2-7; D gene ambiguous. The CDR3 is CASSQTVNEQYF. DNA of the CDR3: TGTGCCAGCAGCCAAACGGTTAACGAGCAGTACTTC.